Each of the 23 T cell receptor beta chains below was sequenced from the same sample in a study of graft-versus-host responses after intestinal transplantation. Sequencing used immunoSEQ multiplex PCR; TCRdb keeps in-frame clones, though not all of them. The data show roughly 89,000 clones, more than 85% seen once. These receptors have no known antigen. Sequencing used unstimulated CD4+ T cells sorted from spleen or lymph node cells, obtained before intestinal transplant. Receptors originate from a human donor who received an intestinal transplant.

This sequence joins TRBV30 and TRBJ2-3; 7 positions match TRBD1. Germline assignment: CDR1 GTSNPN and CDR2 SVGIG (reference sequence). Germline trimming cut 7 bases from V and 4 bases from J; bases unmatched to any gene: 8. This CDR3 is built from 13 residues. The CDR3 DNA sequence: TGTGCCTTCCAGGGACAGACCTCAGATACGCAGTATTTT. Protein: CAFQGQTSDTQYF.

This clone was counted between two and nine times. The genes are TRBV5-1 and TRBJ1-6, with 8 positions matching TRBD1. V lost 4 bases to trimming and J lost 6 bases; unmatched junction nucleotides: 9. The CDR3 spans 16 residues. Germline V gene data show CDR1 as SGHRS and CDR2 as YFSETQ. CDR3 protein: CASSTARTGSNSPLHF. The CDR3 nucleotides are TGCGCCAGCAGCACCGCCCGGACAGGGTCTAATTCACCCCTCCACTTT.

The chain carries TRBV30 and TRBJ2-7, with TRBD2 matching over 7 bases. This CDR3 is built from 13 residues. CDR1 is GTSNPN and CDR2 is SVGIG in the germline V gene (reference sequence). J was trimmed by 4 bases and V by 7 bases; bases with no gene match: 10. CDR3 in DNA: TGTGCCTATGCTGGGAGGGGTGGATACGAGCAGTACTTC. It codes for CAYAGRGGYEQYF.

The chain joins TRBV4-1 to TRBJ1-2; D is ambiguous. The germline V gene has CDR1 MGHRA and CDR2 YSYEKL. The CDR3 has 16 amino acids. V lost 0 bases, J lost 2 bases, and 13 bases lay in between. CDR3 nucleotide sequence: TGCGCCAGCAGCCAAGAAATCACCCGAGGAAACTATGGCTACACCTTC. This encodes CASSQEITRGNYGYTF.

This chain links TRBV9 with TRBJ2-6, with 12 bases aligning to TRBD1. The germline V gene has CDR1 SGDLS and CDR2 YYNGEE. The trim removed 3 bases at V and 3 bases at J, leaving 4 bases unmatched. The CDR3 totals 17 residues. The DNA of the CDR3 is TGTGCCAGCAGCGCTGGGACAGGGGGCGTTGGGGCCAACGTCCTGACTTTC. It yields the protein CASSAGTGGVGANVLTF.

This chain uses TRBV6-5 with TRBJ2-7; D is uncertain. The CDR3 is 15 amino acids. Trimming shortened V by 3 bases and J by 2 bases, and 14 bases separated the two germline ends. Germline assignment: CDR1 MNHEY and CDR2 SVGAGI. As DNA, the CDR3 is TGTGCCAGCAGTTATCAGGCGCTTCCTACCTACGAGCAGTACTTC. This translates into CASSYQALPTYEQYF.

The chain employs TRBV5-1 and TRBJ2-1; unclear D gene. The V and J ends lost 5 bases and 0 bases respectively, with 9 bases between them. Germline V lookup: CDR1 SGHRS, CDR2 YFSETQ. The CDR3 is 14 amino acids. The CDR3 nucleotides read TGCGCCAGCAGTTTCCCTTACTCCTACAATGAGCAGTTCTTC. Residues: CASSFPYSYNEQFF. Complete variable domain (other parts from reference TRBV5-1 and TRBJ2-1): KAGVTQTPRYLIKTRGQQVTLSCSPISGHRSVSWYQQTPGQGLQFLFEYFSETQRNKGNFPGRFSGRQFSNSRSEMNVSTLELGDSALYLCASSFPYSYNEQFFGPGTRLTVL.

This clone has only one observation. This rearrangement joins TRBV7-8 to TRBJ2-7; 9 positions match TRBD1. V lost 5 bases and J lost 3; bases outside the gene matches: 5. CDR1 is SGHVS, CDR2 FQNEAQ, per germline. The CDR3 sequence is 14 residues long. CDR3 protein: CASSPLTGGYEQYF. The CDR3 DNA reads as TGTGCCAGCAGCCCACTGACAGGGGGCTACGAGCAGTACTTC.

The chain combines TRBV9 with TRBJ2-1; a possible D gene is TRBD2 (5 bases). The CDR3 spans 13 residues. Germline-derived CDR1 and CDR2 are SGDLS and YYNGEE. The V end lost 2 bases, the J end lost 5 bases, and 8 bases lay between the germline ends. CDR3 region: CASSVGLNNEQFF. The CDR3 bases are TGTGCCAGCAGCGTCGGACTCAACAATGAGCAGTTCTTC.

The chain links TRBV19 to TRBJ1-2, with D possibly TRBD1 on 6 matching bases. Per the germline V gene, CDR1 is LNHDA and CDR2 is SQIVND (reference sequence). The V gene lost 6 bases and the J gene lost 0 bases, with 11 bases spanning the gap. This CDR3 contains 14 residues. CDR3 loop: CASSPDRANYGYTF. Here the CDR3 DNA reads TGTGCCAGTAGCCCGGACAGAGCTAACTATGGCTACACCTTC.

This clone has just one count. This chain uses TRBV13 with TRBJ2-7; 12 bases align to TRBD2. With V trimmed by 5 bases and J by 0 bases, 5 bases remained unmatched. Germline V lookup: CDR1 PRHDT, CDR2 FYEKMQ (reference sequence). The CDR3 covers 16 residues. In DNA form, the CDR3 reads TGTGCCAGCAGCCGGACTAGCGGGGTCTACTCCTACGAGCAGTACTTC. Its translation: CASSRTSGVYSYEQYF. The whole variable domain, filled in from reference TRBV13 and TRBJ2-7, reads AAGVIQSPRHLIKEKRETATLKCYPIPRHDTVYWYQQGPGQDPQFLISFYEKMQSDKGSIPDRFSAQQFSDYHSELNMSSLELGDSALYFCASSRTSGVYSYEQYFGPGTRLTVT.

The J gene is TRBJ2-3, the V gene TRBV6-1; 9 nucleotides agree with TRBD1. This CDR3 is 13 amino acids long. Unmatched junction bases numbered 12, after V lost 9 bases and J lost 11 bases. CDR1 and CDR2 from the germline V gene are MNHNS and SASEGT. DNA of the CDR3: TGTGCCAGTCGAGGGACAGGGAATGGAAAGCAGTATTTT. Translated, it gives CASRGTGNGKQYF.

This clone appeared a single time. This sequence joins TRBV9 and TRBJ1-2, with D unclear. The germline V gene has CDR1 SGDLS and CDR2 YYNGEE. Trimming left V 7 bases short and J 0 bases short, with 10 bases between. CDR3 size: 13 residues. The CDR3 DNA is TGTGCCAGCGACCGGGATCCTAACTATGGCTACACCTTC. Encoded protein: CASDRDPNYGYTF.

The chain combines TRBV7-2 with TRBJ2-7, with 8 bases identical to TRBD2. V trimming: 4 bases; J trimming: 2 bases; junction bases outside the gene matches: 16. CDR3 length: 18 residues. CDR1 and CDR2 (germline): SGHTA, FQGNSA. The CDR3 region has the DNA TGTGCCAGCAGCTGGAGGTTCTCGCGACTAGCGACCCCCTACGAGCAGTACTTC. It translates to CASSWRFSRLATPYEQYF.

The rearrangement joins TRBV5-1 to TRBJ1-1; 10 positions match TRBD1. CDR3 length equals 14 residues. CDR1 and CDR2 from the germline V gene are SGHRS and YFSETQ. With 4 bases clipped from V and 5 bases from J, the junction kept 5 bases outside the gene matches. The DNA for the CDR3 is TGCGCCAGCAGCGCGACAGGGGGCGGAACTGAAGCTTTCTTT. Amino acid sequence: CASSATGGGTEAFF.

The chain employs TRBV7-9 and TRBJ2-3, with 11 positions matching TRBD2. The J segment lost 2 bases and the V segment lost 2 bases, leaving 3 bases of the junction unmatched. Germline V gene sequence: CDR1 SEHNR, CDR2 FQNEAQ (reference sequence). This CDR3 comprises 16 residues. The CDR3 sequence: CASSLLAGGFTDTQYF. The CDR3 DNA reads as TGTGCCAGCAGCTTACTAGCGGGGGGATTCACAGATACGCAGTATTTT.

This clone was picked up one time. J is TRBJ2-2 and V is TRBV7-3; perhaps TRBD2 as D (7 bases). This CDR3 is 16 amino acids long. Trimming left V 5 bases short and J 9 bases short, with 22 bases between. The germline V gene encodes CDR1 SGHTA and CDR2 FQGTGA. As DNA, the CDR3 is TGTGCCAGCAGCCCCCACGGGGGGCGCGTCGGGCGGGAGCTGTTTTTT. Translation: CASSPHGGRVGRELFF.

This chain connects TRBV27 to TRBJ1-2; 8 nucleotides line up with TRBD1. Germline values: CDR1 MNHEY, CDR2 SMNVEV (reference sequence). J lost 3 bases, V lost 3 bases, and 6 bases had no gene match. This CDR3 contains 15 residues. The CDR3 spells CASSFSGQGYYGYTF. Written as DNA, the CDR3 is TGTGCCAGCAGTTTCTCTGGACAGGGTTACTATGGCTACACCTTC.

The rearrangement joins TRBV19 to TRBJ1-5; D not resolved. Germline-derived CDR1 and CDR2 are LNHDA and SQIVND (reference sequence). V shed 4 bases and J shed 6 bases, with 10 bases lying between them. The length of the CDR3 is 13 residues. As DNA, the CDR3 is TGTGCCAGTAGTACGAGGGTCGGTCAGCCCCAGCATTTT. Its protein product is CASSTRVGQPQHF.

The V and J genes are TRBV28 and TRBJ2-1, with 7 bases identical to TRBD2. V shed 5 bases, J shed 3 bases, and the junction held 10 bases outside the gene matches. The V gene's germline CDR1 is MDHEN and CDR2 SYDVKM. The CDR3 is 16 amino acids. The CDR3 spells CASSARRAGSYNEQFF. DNA of the CDR3: TGTGCCAGCAGTGCCCGGCGAGCGGGAAGCTACAATGAGCAGTTCTTC.

Worth noting for this clone: The identical CDR3 is also encoded by other nucleotide sequences in the sample. This sequence joins TRBV5-1 and TRBJ1-1; D unclear. The V gene lost 0 bases and the J gene lost 0 bases, with 3 bases spanning the gap. This CDR3 is 13 amino acids long. Germline CDR1 reads SGHRS; CDR2 reads YFSETQ. CDR3 sequence reads: CASSLGVNTEAFF. The CDR3 bases are TGCGCCAGCAGCTTGGGCGTGAACACTGAAGCTTTCTTT.

The rearrangement links TRBV28 to TRBJ2-2, with 8 bases that match TRBD1. CDR3 size: 16 residues. V was pared by 6 bases and J by 2 bases, with 8 bases of the junction left unmatched. Germline CDR1 MDHEN, CDR2 SYDVKM. CDR3 amino acids: CASRATGGYNTGELFF. CDR3 in DNA: TGTGCCAGCAGGGCAACAGGGGGTTACAACACCGGGGAGCTGTTTTTT.

The chain uses TRBV5-1 and TRBJ2-5; TRBD1 agrees at 7 bases. In germline, CDR1 is SGHRS, CDR2 YFSETQ. V trimming: 4 bases; J trimming: 3 bases; junction bases outside the gene matches: 9. The CDR3 totals 15 residues. The CDR3 region is CASSRAYRGEETQYF. In DNA form, the CDR3 reads TGCGCCAGCAGCAGGGCTTACAGGGGAGAAGAGACCCAGTACTTC.